These T cell receptor beta chains were read from a single sample in a study of blood T cells in healthy people across ages. TCRdb re-called the 5' RACE reads with MiXCR, one entry per CDR3 protein. The sample consists of 850,000 to 1,100,000 distinct CDR3 sequences, 35% to 40% of them appearing once. The sample comprised blood. These receptors all come from a man between 18 and 29 years old in good health. The CDR3 runs from the conserved cysteine through the conserved F or W.

j_call: TRBJ2-3; v_call: TRBV4-2; cdr3_aa: CASSLGLEADTQYF
j_call: TRBJ1-2; v_call: TRBV20-1; cdr3_aa: CSARDSVLANYGYTF
j_call: TRBJ2-1; v_call: TRBV9; cdr3_aa: CASSVAFRGGEQFF
j_call: TRBJ2-1; v_call: TRBV7-2; cdr3_aa: CASSSPTARPFNEQFF
j_call: TRBJ1-1; v_call: TRBV4-3; cdr3_aa: CASSQVDSSNTEAFF
j_call: TRBJ2-7; v_call: TRBV6-2/TRBV6-3; cdr3_aa: CASSSTSGGPTYNEQYF
j_call: TRBJ1-5; v_call: TRBV12-3/TRBV12-4; cdr3_aa: CASSVPGAGQPQHF
j_call: TRBJ2-5; v_call: TRBV7-2; cdr3_aa: CASSLVQTMWEQYF
j_call: .; v_call: TRBV7-9; cdr3_aa: CASSSRTGPYEQYF
j_call: TRBJ2-7; v_call: TRBV6-6; cdr3_aa: CASSYSSEGPTYEQYF
j_call: TRBJ1-6; v_call: TRBV14; cdr3_aa: CASSQGSTGYNSPLHF
j_call: TRBJ1-5; v_call: TRBV5-1; cdr3_aa: CTSPKNSRQGIQPQHF
j_call: TRBJ1-2; v_call: TRBV7-8; cdr3_aa: CASSLGTGDGYGYTF
j_call: TRBJ1-4; v_call: TRBV28; cdr3_aa: CASSLSFGGTFAEKLFF
j_call: TRBJ2-5; v_call: TRBV12-3/TRBV12-4; cdr3_aa: CASSPRGRGETQYF
j_call: TRBJ2-2; v_call: TRBV4-1; cdr3_aa: CASSPYITATGELFF
j_call: TRBJ1-1; v_call: TRBV7-3; cdr3_aa: CASSTTGGGNTEAFF
j_call: TRBJ2-1; v_call: TRBV29-1; cdr3_aa: CSVVSSGSHNEQFF
j_call: TRBJ2-5; v_call: TRBV29-1; cdr3_aa: CSVGDIQETQYF
j_call: TRBJ1-6; v_call: TRBV7-8; cdr3_aa: CASSNGVQSSYNSPLHF
j_call: TRBJ1-4; v_call: TRBV20-1; cdr3_aa: CSARLLGDGTNEKLFF
j_call: TRBJ1-3; v_call: TRBV20-1; cdr3_aa: CSARSGGTGGLGPGNTIYF
j_call: TRBJ2-2; v_call: TRBV7-2; cdr3_aa: CASSLSGAGAGELFF
j_call: TRBJ2-3; v_call: TRBV20-1; cdr3_aa: CSAGIAGGLIDTQYF
j_call: TRBJ2-1; v_call: TRBV7-3; cdr3_aa: CASSLRQANEQFF
j_call: TRBJ2-3; v_call: TRBV29-1; cdr3_aa: CGVRTANYFTQYF
j_call: TRBJ1-1; v_call: TRBV20-1; cdr3_aa: CSARDAGPGGTEAFF
j_call: TRBJ2-2; v_call: TRBV11-1; cdr3_aa: CASSTPNGAGELFF
j_call: TRBJ1-1; v_call: TRBV20-1; cdr3_aa: CSARTDRMNASTEAFF
j_call: .; v_call: TRBV6-2/TRBV6-3; cdr3_aa: CASSSTLVEPYNEQYF
j_call: TRBJ1-2; v_call: TRBV2; cdr3_aa: CASSEGAYGYTF
j_call: TRBJ2-3; v_call: TRBV27; cdr3_aa: CAGASGKGAPQYF
j_call: TRBJ2-1; v_call: TRBV20-1; cdr3_aa: CSARVAYNEQFF
j_call: TRBJ2-1; v_call: TRBV14; cdr3_aa: CASSQEKTPMMDEQFF
j_call: TRBJ1-3; v_call: TRBV6-6; cdr3_aa: CASSQGRGVGNTIYF
j_call: TRBJ1-1; v_call: TRBV20-1; cdr3_aa: CSARDGGGVNTEAFF
j_call: TRBJ1-1; v_call: TRBV5-1; cdr3_aa: CASSRRDGSPNTEAFF
j_call: TRBJ1-5; v_call: TRBV4-2; cdr3_aa: CASSQDGDYSNQPQHF
j_call: TRBJ2-1; v_call: TRBV5-1; cdr3_aa: CASSGGDSYNEQFF
j_call: TRBJ1-1; v_call: TRBV5-5; cdr3_aa: CASSLGTYREGTEAFF
j_call: TRBJ2-5; v_call: TRBV6-5; cdr3_aa: CASSYAVYNEQYF
j_call: TRBJ1-4; v_call: TRBV10-3; cdr3_aa: CAISPQGETNEELFF
j_call: TRBJ1-4; v_call: TRBV10-3; cdr3_aa: CAISESRGSGEKLFF
j_call: TRBJ1-6; v_call: TRBV20-1; cdr3_aa: CSARDQQGKSNSPLHF
j_call: TRBJ2-3; v_call: TRBV7-6; cdr3_aa: CASSLAAGALADTQYF
j_call: TRBJ1-1; v_call: TRBV6-1; cdr3_aa: CASSAYRGRRNTEAFF
j_call: TRBJ2-5; v_call: TRBV9; cdr3_aa: CASSVESSGLVINEQYF
j_call: TRBJ1-2; v_call: TRBV6-6; cdr3_aa: CASSDAGQAGYTF
j_call: TRBJ2-1; v_call: TRBV5-1; cdr3_aa: CASSAGLALGNEQFF
j_call: TRBJ1-6; v_call: TRBV12-3/TRBV12-4; cdr3_aa: CASSLARGAPNSPLHF
j_call: TRBJ2-5; v_call: TRBV27; cdr3_aa: CASSKDSQLRETQYF
j_call: TRBJ2-3; v_call: TRBV20-1; cdr3_aa: CSASTAARARTDTQYF
j_call: TRBJ2-2; v_call: TRBV7-2; cdr3_aa: CASSRPGLTGELFF
j_call: TRBJ2-1; v_call: TRBV4-1; cdr3_aa: CASSQTSGPSYNEQFF
j_call: TRBJ1-2; v_call: TRBV6-2/TRBV6-3; cdr3_aa: CASSYSGIEGYTF
j_call: TRBJ1-3; v_call: TRBV4-3; cdr3_aa: CASSQEGSGAEGNTIYF
j_call: TRBJ1-1; v_call: TRBV18; cdr3_aa: CASSQGWGVEYTEAFF
j_call: TRBJ1-6; v_call: TRBV7-3; cdr3_aa: CASSLQNNSPLHF
j_call: TRBJ1-5; v_call: TRBV3-1; cdr3_aa: CASSHRQGINQPQHF